These T cell receptor beta chains were read from a single sample in a study of blood T cell repertoires in COVID-19. TCRdb's table, derived via immunoSEQ multiplex PCR, lists solely in-frame clones and lacks some. This table holds over 130,000 clones, 84% found once. Sequencing was performed on peripheral blood. The receptors come from a man aged 25-40 years with COVID-19, enrolled during active disease. Both conserved end residues are part of each CDR3. A D gene is named only where the DNA matches it firmly. Size is stated for part of the rows, as once, few or many counts, or as a class when the clone is expanded.

TGTGCCAGCAGCAGGGACAGGGCCAATGAGCAGTTCTTC,CASSRDRANEQFF,TRBD1,-,TRBJ2-1,TRBV5-4
TGTGCCAGCAGCTTAGTTTGGGGGCGTCGCGGAAACACCATATATTTT,CASSLVWGRRGNTIYF,-,-,TRBJ1-3,TRBV7-2
TGTGCCAGCAGTTTCCTAGGAGAGCAGTACTTC,CASSFLGEQYF,-,-,TRBJ2-7,TRBV6-5
TGTGCCACTACGGGACTAGCGGAACTAGAGCAGTTCTTC,CATTGLAELEQFF,TRBD2,once,TRBJ2-1,TRBV28
TGTGCCAGCAGTTTACAGGGTAGAGGTTTCTTT,CASSLQGRGFF,-,many,TRBJ1-1,TRBV28
TGTGCCAGTAGTATCGGGGCTAGCGGGAAGTCAAACATTCAGTACTTC,CASSIGASGKSNIQYF,TRBD2,-,TRBJ2-4,TRBV19
TGTGCCAGCAGCTTAGACAGGGGTCCCTACGAGCAGTACTTC,CASSLDRGPYEQYF,TRBD1,once,TRBJ2-7,TRBV7-9
TGTGCCAGCAGGGAGGGATCCGGTTGGGGGAGTATCCACGAGCAGTACTTC,CASREGSGWGSIHEQYF,-,few,TRBJ2-7,TRBV7-2
TGTGCCAGCAGCCACCCTAGCGGCAGCTTGCAAGATACGCAGTATTTT,CASSHPSGSLQDTQYF,TRBD2,few,TRBJ2-3,TRBV3-1/TRBV3-2
TGTGCCAGTAGTATAGATCTATTTCGGAGGGGTGAAAAACTGTTTTTT,CASSIDLFRRGEKLFF,-,-,TRBJ1-4,TRBV19
TGTGCCAGCAGCTTCGGACAAGACACGCAGTATTTT,CASSFGQDTQYF,-,-,TRBJ2-3,TRBV7-9
TGCGCCAGCAGCCCGGACACTGGAAACACCATATATTTT,CASSPDTGNTIYF,-,few,TRBJ1-3,TRBV5-1
TGCGCCAGCAGCCGGGGACAGTCAAGGATAGATACGCAGTATTTT,CASSRGQSRIDTQYF,TRBD1,-,TRBJ2-3,TRBV4-1
TGTGCCAGCAGCGGAGGGGGTAGCGGGAGTGTGGGAGAGACCCAGTACTTC,CASSGGGSGSVGETQYF,TRBD2,-,TRBJ2-5,TRBV9
TGTGCCAGCAGTGACCCCGGCCGAGACAGGGGCTACGAGCAGTACTTC,CASSDPGRDRGYEQYF,TRBD1,-,TRBJ2-7,TRBV6-1
TGTGCCAGTAGTATAGGGCTCGTTCCCGGGGAGCTGTTTTTT,CASSIGLVPGELFF,-,-,TRBJ2-2,TRBV19
TGTGCCAGCAGCCAAACTAGCTCCGGGGAGCTGTTTTTT,CASSQTSSGELFF,-,-,TRBJ2-2,TRBV7-9
TGTGCCAGCAGTTTACCCTACAGGGCTTCCAATGAGCAGTTCTTC,CASSLPYRASNEQFF,-,-,TRBJ2-1,TRBV28
TGTGCCAGCAGTTTAGGGGGGGGCAATCAGCCCCAGCATTTT,CASSLGGGNQPQHF,-,-,TRBJ1-5,TRBV9
TGTGCCAGCAGCCCGAACTATGCAACTAATGAAAAACTGTTTTTT,CASSPNYATNEKLFF,-,-,TRBJ1-4,TRBV6-5